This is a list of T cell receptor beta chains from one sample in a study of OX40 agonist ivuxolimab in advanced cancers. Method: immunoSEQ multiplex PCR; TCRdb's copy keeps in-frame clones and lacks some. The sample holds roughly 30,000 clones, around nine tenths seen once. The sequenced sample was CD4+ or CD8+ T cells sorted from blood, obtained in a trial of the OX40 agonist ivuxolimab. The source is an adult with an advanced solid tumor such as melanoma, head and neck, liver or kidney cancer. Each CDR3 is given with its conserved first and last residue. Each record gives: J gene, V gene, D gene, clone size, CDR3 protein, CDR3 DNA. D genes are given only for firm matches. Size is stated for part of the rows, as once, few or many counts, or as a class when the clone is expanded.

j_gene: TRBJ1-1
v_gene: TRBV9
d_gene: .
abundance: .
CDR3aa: CASSSASEAFF
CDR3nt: TGTGCCAGCTCCTCAGCGTCTGAAGCTTTCTTT

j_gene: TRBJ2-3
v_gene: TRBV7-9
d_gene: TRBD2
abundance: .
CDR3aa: CASSFTSGRDTQYF
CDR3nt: TGTGCCAGCAGCTTTACTAGCGGGAGGGATACGCAGTATTTT

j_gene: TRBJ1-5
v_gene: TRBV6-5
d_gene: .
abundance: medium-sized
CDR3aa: CASSPEPYSNQPQHF
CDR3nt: TGTGCCAGCAGTCCCGAGCCTTATAGCAATCAGCCCCAGCATTTT

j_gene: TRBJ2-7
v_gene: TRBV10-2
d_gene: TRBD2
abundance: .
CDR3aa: CASSEAGDYYEQYF
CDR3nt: TGCGCCAGCAGTGAAGCGGGAGATTATTACGAGCAGTACTTC

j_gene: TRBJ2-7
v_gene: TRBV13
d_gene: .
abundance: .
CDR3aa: CASSFGTRASYEQYF
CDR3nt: TGTGCCAGCAGCTTCGGGACTCGAGCTTCCTACGAGCAGTACTTC

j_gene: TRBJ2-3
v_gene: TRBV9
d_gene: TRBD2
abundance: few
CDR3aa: CASSGQLAPGSDTQYF
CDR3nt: TGTGCCAGCAGTGGACAACTAGCGCCGGGGTCGGATACGCAGTATTTT

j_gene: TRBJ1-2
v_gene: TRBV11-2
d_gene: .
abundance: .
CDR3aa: CASSLKGWSGYTF
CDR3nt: TGTGCCAGCAGCTTAAAGGGGTGGAGTGGCTACACCTTC

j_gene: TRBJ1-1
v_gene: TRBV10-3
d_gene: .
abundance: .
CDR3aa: CAITGGGLEAFF
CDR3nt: TGTGCCATCACCGGGGGTGGGTTGGAAGCTTTCTTT

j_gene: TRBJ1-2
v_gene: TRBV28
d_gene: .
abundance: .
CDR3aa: CASSQTVSNYGYTF
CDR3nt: TGTGCCAGCAGTCAGACGGTCTCTAACTATGGCTACACCTTC

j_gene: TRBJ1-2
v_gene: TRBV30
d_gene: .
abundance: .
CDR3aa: CACFPGKLTYGYTF
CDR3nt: TGTGCCTGTTTTCCCGGGAAATTAACATATGGCTACACCTTC

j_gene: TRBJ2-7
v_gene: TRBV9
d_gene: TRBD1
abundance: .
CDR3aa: CASSVGGQGSEQYF
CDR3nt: TGTGCCAGCAGCGTAGGGGGACAGGGAAGCGAGCAGTACTTC

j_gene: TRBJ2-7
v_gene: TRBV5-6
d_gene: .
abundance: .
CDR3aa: CASSSGLVSEQYF
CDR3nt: TGTGCCAGCAGCTCTGGTCTGGTCTCCGAGCAGTACTTC

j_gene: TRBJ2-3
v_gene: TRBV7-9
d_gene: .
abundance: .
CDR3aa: CASSLDWGRVGTDTQYF
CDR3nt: TGTGCCAGCAGCTTAGATTGGGGCCGGGTGGGCACAGATACGCAGTATTTT

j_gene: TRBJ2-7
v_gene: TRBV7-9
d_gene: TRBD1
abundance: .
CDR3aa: CASRRGTGATSYEQYF
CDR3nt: TGTGCCAGCAGGAGGGGTACAGGGGCGACCTCCTACGAGCAGTACTTC

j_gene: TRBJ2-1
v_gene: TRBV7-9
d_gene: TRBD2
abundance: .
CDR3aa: CASRPRLAGGNNEQFF
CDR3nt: TGTGCCAGCAGACCCCGACTAGCGGGAGGGAACAATGAGCAGTTCTTC

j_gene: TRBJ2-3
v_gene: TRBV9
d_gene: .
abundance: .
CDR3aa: CASSVAGADTDTQYF
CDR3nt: TGTGCCAGCAGCGTAGCGGGGGCAGACACAGATACGCAGTATTTT

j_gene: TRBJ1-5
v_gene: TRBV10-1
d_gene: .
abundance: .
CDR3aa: CASSDGIDQPQHF
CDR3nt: TGCGCCAGCAGTGACGGAATCGATCAGCCCCAGCATTTT

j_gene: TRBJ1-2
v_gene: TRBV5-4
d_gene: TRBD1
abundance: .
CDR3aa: CASSLDRDSLYGYTF
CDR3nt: TGTGCCAGCAGCTTGGACCGGGACAGCCTCTATGGCTACACCTTC

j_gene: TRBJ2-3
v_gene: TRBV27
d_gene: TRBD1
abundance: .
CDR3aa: CASSPGQGHTDTQYF
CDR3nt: TGTGCCAGCAGTCCGGGACAGGGGCACACAGATACGCAGTATTTT

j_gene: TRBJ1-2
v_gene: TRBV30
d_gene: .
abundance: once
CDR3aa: CAWYQGGGYTF
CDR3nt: TGTGCCTGGTATCAGGGAGGTGGCTACACCTTC

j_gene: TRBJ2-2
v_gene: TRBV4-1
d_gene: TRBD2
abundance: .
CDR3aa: CASSQLYWSGGNTGELFF
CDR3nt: TGCGCCAGCAGCCAACTCTACTGGAGCGGGGGGAACACCGGGGAGCTGTTTTTT

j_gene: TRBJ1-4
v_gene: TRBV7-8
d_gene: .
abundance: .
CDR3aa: CASSLEQGNEKLFF
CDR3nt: TGTGCCAGCAGCTTAGAACAGGGTAATGAAAAACTGTTTTTT

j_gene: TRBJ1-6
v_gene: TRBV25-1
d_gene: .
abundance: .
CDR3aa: CASQSGNSPLHF
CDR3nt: TGTGCCAGCCAGTCGGGTAATTCACCCCTCCACTTT

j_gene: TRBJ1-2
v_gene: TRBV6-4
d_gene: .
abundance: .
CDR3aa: CASSDSFRAGVSYGYTF
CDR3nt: TGTGCCAGCAGTGACTCTTTTCGGGCAGGCGTAAGCTATGGCTACACCTTC

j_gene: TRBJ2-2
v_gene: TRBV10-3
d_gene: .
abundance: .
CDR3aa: CAISDINTGELFF
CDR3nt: TGTGCCATCAGTGATATAAACACCGGGGAGCTGTTTTTT

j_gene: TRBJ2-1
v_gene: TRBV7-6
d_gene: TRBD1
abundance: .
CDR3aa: CASSSDRATADEQFF
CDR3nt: TGTGCCAGCAGCTCCGACAGGGCAACAGCCGATGAGCAGTTCTTC

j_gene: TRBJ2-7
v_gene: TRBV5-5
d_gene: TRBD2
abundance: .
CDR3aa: CASSLTGGLSEQYF
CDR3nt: TGTGCCAGCAGTCTAACGGGGGGGCTGTCCGAGCAGTACTTC

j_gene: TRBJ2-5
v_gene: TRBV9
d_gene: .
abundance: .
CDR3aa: CASSEGGNGLQETQYF
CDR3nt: TGTGCCAGCAGCGAGGGCGGCAACGGGCTCCAAGAGACCCAGTACTTC

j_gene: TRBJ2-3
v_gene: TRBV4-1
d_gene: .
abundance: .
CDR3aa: CASSQEPPAGIQDTQYF
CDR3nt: TGCGCCAGCAGCCAAGAACCCCCGGCGGGAATCCAGGATACGCAGTATTTT

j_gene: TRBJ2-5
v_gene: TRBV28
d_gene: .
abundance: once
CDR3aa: CASSPAFGQPGGETQYF
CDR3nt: TGTGCCAGCAGTCCCGCCTTCGGACAACCTGGGGGAGAGACCCAGTACTTC

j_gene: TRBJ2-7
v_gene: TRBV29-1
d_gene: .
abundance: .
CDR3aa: CSVLQGGGPYEQYF
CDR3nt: TGCAGCGTCCTACAAGGGGGAGGACCCTACGAGCAGTACTTC

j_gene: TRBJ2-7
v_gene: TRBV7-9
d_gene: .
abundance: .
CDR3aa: CASSSVGGYEQYF
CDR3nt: TGTGCCAGCAGCTCCGTAGGTGGCTACGAGCAGTACTTC

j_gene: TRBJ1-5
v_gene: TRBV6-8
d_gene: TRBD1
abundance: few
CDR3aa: CASSTGQKNQPQHF
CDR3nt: TGTGCCAGCAGTACGGGACAGAAAAATCAGCCCCAGCATTTT

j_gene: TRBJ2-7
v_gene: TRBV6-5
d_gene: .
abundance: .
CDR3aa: CASSYTGGEAYEQYF
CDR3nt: TGTGCCAGCAGTTACACCGGGGGTGAAGCCTACGAGCAGTACTTC

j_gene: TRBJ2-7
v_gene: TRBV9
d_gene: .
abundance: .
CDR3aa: CASSRSDGYEQYF
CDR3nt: TGTGCCAGCAGCCGAAGCGACGGCTACGAGCAGTACTTC

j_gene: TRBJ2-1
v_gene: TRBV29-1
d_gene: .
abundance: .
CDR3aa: CSAALNRFTLYEQFF
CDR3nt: TGCAGCGCCGCCCTGAACAGGTTTACGTTGTATGAGCAGTTCTTC

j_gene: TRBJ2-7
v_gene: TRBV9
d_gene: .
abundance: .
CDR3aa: CASSPSGRSSSYEQYF
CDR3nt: TGTGCCAGCAGCCCCAGTGGGAGAAGCAGCTCCTACGAGCAGTACTTC

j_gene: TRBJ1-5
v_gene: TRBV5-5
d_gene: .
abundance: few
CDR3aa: CASSYGYNSNQPQHF
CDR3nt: TGTGCCAGCAGCTACGGCTATAACAGCAATCAGCCCCAGCATTTT

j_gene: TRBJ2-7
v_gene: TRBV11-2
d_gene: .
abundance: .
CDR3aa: CASSLTYYEQYF
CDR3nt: TGTGCCAGCAGCTTAACGTACTACGAGCAGTACTTC

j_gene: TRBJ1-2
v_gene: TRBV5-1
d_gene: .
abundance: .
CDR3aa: CASSLYTGLANYGYTF
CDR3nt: TGCGCCAGCAGCTTGTATACCGGATTAGCTAACTATGGCTACACCTTC

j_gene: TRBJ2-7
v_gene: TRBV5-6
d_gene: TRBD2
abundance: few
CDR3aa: CASSLWASGRASYEQYF
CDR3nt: TGTGCCAGCAGCTTGTGGGCTAGCGGGAGGGCATCCTACGAGCAGTACTTC

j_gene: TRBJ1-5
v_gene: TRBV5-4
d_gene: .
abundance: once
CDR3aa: CASSFDPNQPQHF
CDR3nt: TGTGCCAGCAGCTTTGACCCTAATCAGCCCCAGCATTTT

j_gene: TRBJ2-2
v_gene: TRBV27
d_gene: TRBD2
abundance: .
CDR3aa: CASRGRGLAGGKNTGELFF
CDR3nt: TGTGCCAGCAGGGGTAGAGGACTAGCGGGGGGGAAGAACACCGGGGAGCTGTTTTTT

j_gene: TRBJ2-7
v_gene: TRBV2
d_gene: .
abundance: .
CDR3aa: CASSPSLYEQYF
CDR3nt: TGTGCCAGCAGTCCATCGCTCTACGAGCAGTACTTC

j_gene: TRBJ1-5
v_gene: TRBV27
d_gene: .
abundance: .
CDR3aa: CASSKRGLNQPQHF
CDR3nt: TGTGCCAGCAGTAAACGGGGACTCAATCAGCCCCAGCATTTT

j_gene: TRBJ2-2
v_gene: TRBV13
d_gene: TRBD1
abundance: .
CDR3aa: CASSPNDNNRGPGELFF
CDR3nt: TGTGCCAGCAGCCCAAACGATAACAACAGGGGGCCCGGGGAGCTGTTTTTT